Following are 14 T cell receptor beta chains from one sample sequenced in a study of CD8 T cells in Susac syndrome. It was with random hexamers that roughly 0.5 to 1 ug RNA was reverse transcribed. Using its own MiXCR run on the immunoSEQ multiplex PCR reads, TCRdb lists one record per CDR3 protein. The repertoire has about 210,000 distinct CDR3 sequences, 85% to 95% of them found once; the top ten carry about 0.14%. Sequenced: CD4+ T cells from PBMCs. These receptors came from a human donor with Susac syndrome.

This sequence joins TRBV5-4 and TRBJ2-5, with D possibly matching TRBD1 (6 bases). The CDR3 has 15 residues. The germline V gene has CDR1 SGHNT and CDR2 YYREEE (reference sequence). V gave up 0 bases and J gave up 5 bases, with 14 bases separating them. The CDR3 spells CASSLASGQGETQYF. CDR3 in DNA: TGTGCCAGCAGCTTGGCGTCAGGGCAGGGGGAGACCCAGTACTTC. Full variable domain (rest looked up from reference TRBV5-4 and TRBJ2-5): ETGVTQSPTHLIKTRGQQVTLRCSSQSGHNTVSWYQQALGQGPQFIFQYYREEENGRGNFPPRFSGLQFPNYSSELNVNALELDDSALYLCASSLASGQGETQYFGPGTRLLVL.

CDR3 residues: CSASSLTGPTGELFF. As DNA, the CDR3 is TGCAGTGCTAGTTCTCTTACAGGGCCCACCGGGGAGCTGTTTTTT. The chain employs TRBV20-1 and TRBJ2-2, with a tentative D call TRBD1 (6 bases). The germline V gene encodes CDR1 DFQATT and CDR2 SNEGSKA (reference sequence). The CDR3 has 15 residues. The V and J ends lost 3 bases and 4 bases respectively, with 15 bases between them.

V gene TRBV9 combines with J gene TRBJ2-3; 9 positions match TRBD2. V shed 4 bases and J 2 bases; nucleotides not matched to a gene: 5. Germline V CDR1 and CDR2: SGDLS, YYNGEE. The CDR3 spans 15 residues. CDR3 region: CASSPGGLATDTQYF. The CDR3 DNA follows: TGTGCCAGCAGCCCGGGGGGACTAGCCACAGATACGCAGTATTTT.

In DNA form, the CDR3 reads TGCAGTGCTATCCGCCCCCTTGGCCCTGAAGCTTTCTTT. Translating it yields CSAIRPLGPEAFF. The chain recombines TRBV20-1 with TRBJ1-1; D gene unclear. There are 13 residues in the CDR3. The germline gives CDR1 DFQATT, CDR2 SNEGSKA (reference sequence). Trimming shortened V by 4 bases and J by 6 bases, and 15 bases separated the two germline ends.

This chain connects TRBV29-1 to TRBJ2-2; 7 bases are a match to TRBD1. Per the germline V gene, CDR1 is SQVTM and CDR2 is ANQGSEA. The trim removed 3 bases at V and 3 bases at J, leaving 4 bases unmatched. The CDR3 spans 14 residues. This CDR3 reads CSVERQGYTGELFF. CDR3 bases: TGCAGCGTTGAGAGACAGGGTTACACCGGGGAGCTGTTTTTT.

This rearrangement joins TRBV30 to TRBJ2-5; D may be TRBD1 or TRBD2 (6 bases each). This CDR3 is built from 12 residues. Germline loops: CDR1 GTSNPN, CDR2 SVGIG (reference sequence). Trimming stripped 4 bases from V and 4 bases from J, with 10 bases between. In DNA form, the CDR3 reads TGTGCCTGGAATTGGGGGGCAGAGACCCAGTACTTC. Protein: CAWNWGAETQYF.

The count of this clonotype is one. This chain links TRBV29-1 with TRBJ2-3; a weak D match, TRBD2 (5 bases). Germline lookup yields CDR1 SQVTM and CDR2 ANQGSEA. This CDR3 contains 15 residues. V was cut by 4 bases and J by 0 bases, with 14 bases left in between. The CDR3 spells CSVVYSGPSTDTQYF. The CDR3 bases are TGCAGCGTTGTTTACAGCGGACCGAGCACAGATACGCAGTATTTT.

This sequence joins TRBV12-3 or TRBV12-4 and TRBJ2-1, with 10 positions matching TRBD2. The CDR3 is made up of 16 amino acids. V lost 1 base, J lost 5 bases, and 5 bases stayed unmatched. Here the CDR3 reads CASSLGSGGAHNEQFF. The CDR3 DNA reads TGTGCCAGCAGTTTAGGGAGCGGGGGGGCCCACAATGAGCAGTTCTTC.

The chain has TRBV20-1 and TRBJ1-4, with 8 positions matching TRBD1. Germline CDR1 and CDR2: DFQATT and SNEGSKA (reference sequence). The ends lost 2 bases at V and 5 bases at J; junction bases unmatched: 19. The CDR3 loop spans 19 amino acids. CDR3 in amino acids: CSARSEDRARARANEKLFF. The CDR3 DNA is TGCAGTGCTAGAAGCGAGGACAGGGCCCGAGCCCGTGCCAATGAAAAACTGTTTTTT.

This rearrangement joins TRBV4-1 to TRBJ1-1; no firm D call. Germline V gene sequence: CDR1 MGHRA, CDR2 YSYEKL. CDR3 length equals 15 residues. V was shortened by 0 bases and J by 4 bases, with 12 bases between the two germline ends. The CDR3 DNA follows: TGCGCCAGCAGCCAAGAAATATCGTACTCCACTGAAGCTTTCTTT. Amino acids: CASSQEISYSTEAFF.

This rearrangement joins TRBV6-1 to TRBJ2-3, with D perhaps given as TRBD1 or TRBD2 (5 bases each). V lost 6 bases to trimming and J lost 6 bases, with 22 bases between them. Germline CDR1 and CDR2: MNHNS and SASEGT. The CDR3 has 16 amino acids. The CDR3 region is CASSRTSGTWGDTQYF. The CDR3 DNA reads as TGTGCCAGCAGCCGCACCTCCGGGACCTGGGGTGATACGCAGTATTTT.

The count of this clonotype is one. The V call is TRBV5-6, the J call TRBJ1-2; TRBD1 aligns across 9 bases. There are 13 residues in the CDR3. In germline, CDR1 is SGHDT, CDR2 YYEEEE. V dropped 4 bases and J dropped 6; count of bases not matched to a gene: 4. For the CDR3, the DNA is TGTGCCAGCAGCCCTACAGGGGGCAATGGCTACACCTTC. It yields the protein CASSPTGGNGYTF. Looking up the rest from reference TRBV5-6 and TRBJ1-2 gives the full variable domain: DAGVTQSPTHLIKTRGQQVTLRCSPKSGHDTVSWYQQALGQGPQFIFQYYEEEERQRGNFPDRFSGHQFPNYSSELNVNALLLGDSALYLCASSPTGGNGYTFGSGTRLTVV.

This chain links TRBV3-1 with TRBJ1-2; D is possibly TRBD1 (5 bases). Deletions cut 4 bases from V and 5 bases from J, with 11 bases between. Germline values: CDR1 LGHDT, CDR2 YNNKEL (reference sequence). CDR3 length: 13 amino acids. The CDR3 here is CASSPSGRYGYTF. In DNA form, the CDR3 reads TGTGCCAGCAGCCCCTCAGGGCGGTATGGCTACACCTTC.

This clonotype was observed once. The rearrangement joins TRBV15 to TRBJ1-4; D may be TRBD1 (5 bases). CDR1 is LNHNV, CDR2 YYDKDF, per germline (reference sequence). The CDR3 sequence is 16 residues long. V dropped 0 bases and J dropped 4 bases, with 12 bases sitting between them. CDR3 loop: CATSRDGTGLNEKLFF. In DNA form, the CDR3 reads TGTGCCACCAGCAGAGATGGGACGGGACTTAATGAAAAACTGTTTTTT.